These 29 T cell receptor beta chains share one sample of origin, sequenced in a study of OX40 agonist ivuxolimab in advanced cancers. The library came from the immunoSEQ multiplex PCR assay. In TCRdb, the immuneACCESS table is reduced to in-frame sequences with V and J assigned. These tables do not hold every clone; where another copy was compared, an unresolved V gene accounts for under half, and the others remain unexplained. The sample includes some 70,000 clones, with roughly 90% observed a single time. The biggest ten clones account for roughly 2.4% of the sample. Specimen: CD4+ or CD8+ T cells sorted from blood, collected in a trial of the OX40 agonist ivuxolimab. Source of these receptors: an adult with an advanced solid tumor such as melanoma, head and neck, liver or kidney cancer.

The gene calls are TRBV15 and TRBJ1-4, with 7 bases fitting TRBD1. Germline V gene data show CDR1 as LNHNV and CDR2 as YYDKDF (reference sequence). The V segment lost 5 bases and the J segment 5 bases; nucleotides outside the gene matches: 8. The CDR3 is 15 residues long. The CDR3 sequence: CATSDLTGSNEKLFF. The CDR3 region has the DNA TGTGCCACCAGCGACCTGACAGGGTCAAATGAAAAACTGTTTTTT.

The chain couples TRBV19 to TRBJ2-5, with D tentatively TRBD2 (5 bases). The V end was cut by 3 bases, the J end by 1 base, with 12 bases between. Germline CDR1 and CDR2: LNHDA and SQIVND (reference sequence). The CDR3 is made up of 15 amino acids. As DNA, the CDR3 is TGTGCCAGTAGTATCCTCCGGGGTCCCCAAGAGACCCAGTACTTC. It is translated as CASSILRGPQETQYF.

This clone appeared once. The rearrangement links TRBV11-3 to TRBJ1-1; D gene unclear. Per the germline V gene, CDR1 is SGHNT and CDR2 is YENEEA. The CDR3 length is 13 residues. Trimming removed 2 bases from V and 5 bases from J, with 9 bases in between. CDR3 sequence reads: CASSLTMETEAFF. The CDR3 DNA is TGTGCCAGCAGCTTAACTATGGAGACTGAAGCTTTCTTT.

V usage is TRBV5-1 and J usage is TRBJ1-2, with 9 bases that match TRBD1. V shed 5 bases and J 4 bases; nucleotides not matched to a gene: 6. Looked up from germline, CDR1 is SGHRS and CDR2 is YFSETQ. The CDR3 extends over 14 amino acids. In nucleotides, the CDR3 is TGCGCCAGCAGAGCGGGACAGGGACTCTATGGCTACACCTTC. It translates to CASRAGQGLYGYTF.

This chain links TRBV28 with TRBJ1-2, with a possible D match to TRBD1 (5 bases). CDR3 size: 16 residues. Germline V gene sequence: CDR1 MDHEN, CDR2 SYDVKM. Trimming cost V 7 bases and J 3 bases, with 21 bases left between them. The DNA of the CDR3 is TGTGCCAGCAACTACCCTTCCCGGGACGGATACTATGGCTACACCTTC. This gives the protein CASNYPSRDGYYGYTF.

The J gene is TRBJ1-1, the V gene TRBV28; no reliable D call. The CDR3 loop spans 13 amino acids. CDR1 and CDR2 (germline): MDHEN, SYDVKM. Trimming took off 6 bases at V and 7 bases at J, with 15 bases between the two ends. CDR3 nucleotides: TGTGCCAGCAGCACCCCTTTAAAAGTTGAAGCTTTCTTT. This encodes CASSTPLKVEAFF.

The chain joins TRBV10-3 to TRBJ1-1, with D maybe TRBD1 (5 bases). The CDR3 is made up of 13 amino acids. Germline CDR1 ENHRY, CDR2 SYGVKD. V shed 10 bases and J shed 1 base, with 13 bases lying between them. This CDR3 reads CANWFGGNTEAFF. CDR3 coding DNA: TGTGCCAACTGGTTCGGGGGGAACACTGAAGCTTTCTTT.

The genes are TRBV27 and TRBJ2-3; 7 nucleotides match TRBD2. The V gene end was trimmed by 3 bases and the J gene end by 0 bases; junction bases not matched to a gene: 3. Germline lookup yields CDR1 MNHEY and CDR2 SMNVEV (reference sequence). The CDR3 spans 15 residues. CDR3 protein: CASSFLTSSTDTQYF. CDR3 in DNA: TGTGCCAGCAGTTTCCTGACTAGCAGCACAGATACGCAGTATTTT.

The CDR3 nucleotides are TGTGCCAGCAGTTACCAACCCTCGGGAGGGCTTGAGACCCAGTACTTC. Its protein is CASSYQPSGGLETQYF. The chain carries TRBV6-5 and TRBJ2-5, with 8 bases matching TRBD2. V lost 2 bases, J lost 5 bases, and 10 bases stayed unmatched. The CDR3 has 16 residues. The V gene's germline CDR1 is MNHEY and CDR2 SVGAGI.

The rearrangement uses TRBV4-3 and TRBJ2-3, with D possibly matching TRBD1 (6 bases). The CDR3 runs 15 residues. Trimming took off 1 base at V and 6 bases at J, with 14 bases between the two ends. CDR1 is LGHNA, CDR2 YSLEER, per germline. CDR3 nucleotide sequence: TGCGCCAGCAGCCAAGGTGTCAGGGGCGGGGATACGCAGTATTTT. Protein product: CASSQGVRGGDTQYF.

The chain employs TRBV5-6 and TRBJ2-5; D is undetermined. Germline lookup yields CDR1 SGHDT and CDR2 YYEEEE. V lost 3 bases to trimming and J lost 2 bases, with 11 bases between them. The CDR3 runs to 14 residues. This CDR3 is CASSSLSPQETQYF. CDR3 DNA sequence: TGTGCCAGCAGCTCCTTAAGTCCACAAGAGACCCAGTACTTC.

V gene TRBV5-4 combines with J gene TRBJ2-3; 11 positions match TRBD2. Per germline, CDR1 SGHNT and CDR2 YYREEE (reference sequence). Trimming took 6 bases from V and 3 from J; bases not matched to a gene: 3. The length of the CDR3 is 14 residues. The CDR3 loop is CASTLAGGTDTQYF. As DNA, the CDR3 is TGTGCCAGCACCTTAGCGGGGGGGACAGATACGCAGTATTTT.

DNA of the CDR3: TGCAGTGCTAGCTCCTCGGGGGAGCAGTACTTC. Protein: CSASSSGEQYF. The rearrangement joins TRBV20-1 to TRBJ2-7; perhaps TRBD2 as D (5 bases). This CDR3 contains 11 residues. Trimming took 3 bases from V and 7 from J, leaving 10 bases between them. CDR1 is DFQATT and CDR2 is SNEGSKA in the germline V gene (reference sequence).

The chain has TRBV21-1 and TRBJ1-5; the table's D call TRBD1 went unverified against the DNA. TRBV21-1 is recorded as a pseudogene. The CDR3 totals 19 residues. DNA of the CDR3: TGTGCCAGCAGCAAACTGGGGCTCCCCTCCCATTATAGCAATCAGCCCCAGCATTTT. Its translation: CASSKLGLPSHYSNQPQHF.

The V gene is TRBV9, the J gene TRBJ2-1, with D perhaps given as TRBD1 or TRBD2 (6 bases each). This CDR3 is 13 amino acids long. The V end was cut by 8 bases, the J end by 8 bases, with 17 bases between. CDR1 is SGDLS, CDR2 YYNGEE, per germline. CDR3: CASGRTESDEQFF. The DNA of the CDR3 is TGTGCCAGTGGGAGGACAGAGAGCGATGAGCAGTTCTTC. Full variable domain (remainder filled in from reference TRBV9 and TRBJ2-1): DSGVTQTPKHLITATGQRVTLRCSPRSGDLSVYWYQQSLDQGLQFLIQYYNGEERAKGNILERFSAQQFPDLHSELNLSSLELGDSALYFCASGRTESDEQFFGPGTRLTVL.

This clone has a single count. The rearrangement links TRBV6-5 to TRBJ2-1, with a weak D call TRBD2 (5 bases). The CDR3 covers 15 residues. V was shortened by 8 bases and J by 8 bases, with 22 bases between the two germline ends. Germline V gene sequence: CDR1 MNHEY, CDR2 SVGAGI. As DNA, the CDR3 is TGTGCCAGCTCGAGGCCCCGCTACCTGGAGGATGAGCAGTTCTTC. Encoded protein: CASSRPRYLEDEQFF.

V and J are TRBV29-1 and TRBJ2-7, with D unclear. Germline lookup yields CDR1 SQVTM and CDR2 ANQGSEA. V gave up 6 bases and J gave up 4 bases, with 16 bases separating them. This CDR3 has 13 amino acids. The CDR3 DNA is TGCAGCGTAGCCACTTTCCAGGAATACGAGCAGTACTTC. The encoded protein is CSVATFQEYEQYF.

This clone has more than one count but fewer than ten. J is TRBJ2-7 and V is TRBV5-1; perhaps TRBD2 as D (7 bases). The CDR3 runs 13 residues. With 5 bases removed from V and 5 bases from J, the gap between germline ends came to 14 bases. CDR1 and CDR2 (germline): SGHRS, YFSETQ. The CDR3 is CASSFAGADEQYF. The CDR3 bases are TGCGCCAGCAGTTTCGCGGGGGCAGACGAGCAGTACTTC.

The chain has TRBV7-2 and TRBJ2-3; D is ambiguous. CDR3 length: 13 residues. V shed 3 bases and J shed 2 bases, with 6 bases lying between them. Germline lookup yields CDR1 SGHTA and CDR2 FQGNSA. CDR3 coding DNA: TGTGCCAGCAGCTTTTACCACACAGATACGCAGTATTTT. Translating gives CASSFYHTDTQYF.

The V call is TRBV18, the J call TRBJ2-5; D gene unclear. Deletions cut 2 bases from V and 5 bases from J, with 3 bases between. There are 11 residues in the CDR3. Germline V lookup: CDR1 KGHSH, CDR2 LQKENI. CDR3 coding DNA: TGTGCCAGCTCACCAAGGGAGACCCAGTACTTC. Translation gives CASSPRETQYF.

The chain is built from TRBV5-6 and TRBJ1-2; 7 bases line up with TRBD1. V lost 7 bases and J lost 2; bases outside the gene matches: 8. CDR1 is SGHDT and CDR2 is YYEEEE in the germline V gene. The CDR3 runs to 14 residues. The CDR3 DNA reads TGTGCCAGCCAGAAGGGACAGCCGAACTATGGCTACACCTTC. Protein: CASQKGQPNYGYTF.

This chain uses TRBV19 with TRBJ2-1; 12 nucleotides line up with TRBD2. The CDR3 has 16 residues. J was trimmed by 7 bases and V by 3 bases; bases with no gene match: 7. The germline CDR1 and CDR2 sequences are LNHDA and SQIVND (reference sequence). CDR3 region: CASSMGLAGGRNEQFF. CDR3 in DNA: TGTGCCAGTAGTATGGGGCTAGCGGGAGGGAGGAATGAGCAGTTCTTC.

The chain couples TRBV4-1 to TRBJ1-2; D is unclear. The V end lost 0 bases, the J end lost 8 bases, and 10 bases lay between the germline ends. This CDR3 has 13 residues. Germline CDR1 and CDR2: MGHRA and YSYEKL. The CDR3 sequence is CASSQEAIGGYTF. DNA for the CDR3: TGCGCCAGCAGCCAAGAGGCTATCGGGGGCTACACCTTC.

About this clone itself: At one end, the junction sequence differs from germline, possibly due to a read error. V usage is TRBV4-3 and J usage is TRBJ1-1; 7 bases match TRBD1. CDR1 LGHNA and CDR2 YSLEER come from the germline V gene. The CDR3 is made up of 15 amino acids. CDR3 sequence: CASSLTQGVKTEAFF. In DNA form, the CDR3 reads TGCGCCAGCAGCCTAACTCAGGGGGTGAAAACTGAAGCTTTCTTT.

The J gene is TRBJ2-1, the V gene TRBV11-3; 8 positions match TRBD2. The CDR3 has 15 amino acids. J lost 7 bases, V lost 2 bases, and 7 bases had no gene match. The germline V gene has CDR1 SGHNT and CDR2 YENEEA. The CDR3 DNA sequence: TGTGCCAGCAGCTTAACGGCGGGGGGTGAGAATGAGCAGTTCTTC. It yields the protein CASSLTAGGENEQFF.

CDR3 sequence (DNA): TGTGCCAGCAGTTCGCATACAGGGGGTCAGTACGAGCAGTACTTC. Translating it yields CASSSHTGGQYEQYF. The chain joins TRBV28 to TRBJ2-7; 8 bases align to TRBD1. Germline CDR1 MDHEN, CDR2 SYDVKM. J lost 4 bases, V lost 4 bases, and 9 bases had no gene match. The CDR3 has 15 residues.

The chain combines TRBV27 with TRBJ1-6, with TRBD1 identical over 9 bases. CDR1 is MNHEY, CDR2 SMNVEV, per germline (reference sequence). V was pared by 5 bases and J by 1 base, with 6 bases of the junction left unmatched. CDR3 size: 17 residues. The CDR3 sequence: CASSRTGAASYNSPLHF. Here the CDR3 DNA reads TGTGCCAGCAGTAGGACAGGGGCGGCATCCTATAATTCACCCCTCCACTTT.

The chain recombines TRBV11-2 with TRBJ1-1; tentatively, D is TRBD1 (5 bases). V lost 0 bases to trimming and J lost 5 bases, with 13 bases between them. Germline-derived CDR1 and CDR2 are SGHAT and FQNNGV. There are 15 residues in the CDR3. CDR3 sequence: CASSLDMRRGTEAFF. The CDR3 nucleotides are TGTGCCAGCAGCTTAGATATGAGAAGGGGTACTGAAGCTTTCTTT.

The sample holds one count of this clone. Written as DNA, the CDR3 is TGTGCCAGCGGACCACAGGGAACCTACGAGCAGTACTTC. It translates to CASGPQGTYEQYF. The chain uses TRBV27 and TRBJ2-7; a weak D match, TRBD1 (6 bases). V dropped 8 bases and J dropped 2 bases, with 13 bases sitting between them. The CDR3 is made up of 13 amino acids. In germline, CDR1 is MNHEY, CDR2 SMNVEV (reference sequence).